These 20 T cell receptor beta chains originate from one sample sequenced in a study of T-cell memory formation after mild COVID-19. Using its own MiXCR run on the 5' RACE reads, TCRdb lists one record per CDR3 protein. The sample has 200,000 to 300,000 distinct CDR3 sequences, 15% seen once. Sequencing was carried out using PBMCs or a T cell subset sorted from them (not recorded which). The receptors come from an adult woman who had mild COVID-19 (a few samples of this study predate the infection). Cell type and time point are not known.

CDR3 DNA: TGTGCCAGCAGCTTAGCTCGAGGCGGGAGGTCCCTTTCTGGGGCCAACGTCCTGACTTTC. Its protein product is CASSLARGGRSLSGANVLTF. The chain carries TRBV11-2 and TRBJ2-6; 8 bases line up with TRBD2. The length of the CDR3 is 20 residues. Germline values: CDR1 SGHAT, CDR2 FQNNGV. After removal of 1 base from V and 1 base from J, the junction contained 12 bases not matched to a gene. The full variable domain, in which reference TRBV11-2 and TRBJ2-6 provide the parts outside the CDR3, is EAGVAQSPRYKIIEKRQSVAFWCNPISGHATLYWYQQILGQGPKLLIQFQNNGVVDDSQLPKDRFSAERLKGVDSTLKIQPAKLEDSAVYLCASSLARGGRSLSGANVLTFGAGSRLTVL.

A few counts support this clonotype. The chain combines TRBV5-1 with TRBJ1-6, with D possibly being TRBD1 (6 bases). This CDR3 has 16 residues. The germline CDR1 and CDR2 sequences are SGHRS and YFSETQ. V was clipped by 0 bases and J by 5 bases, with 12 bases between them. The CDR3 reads CASSLDVQGNNSPLHF. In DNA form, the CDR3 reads TGCGCCAGCAGCTTGGATGTCCAGGGGAATAATTCACCCCTCCACTTT.

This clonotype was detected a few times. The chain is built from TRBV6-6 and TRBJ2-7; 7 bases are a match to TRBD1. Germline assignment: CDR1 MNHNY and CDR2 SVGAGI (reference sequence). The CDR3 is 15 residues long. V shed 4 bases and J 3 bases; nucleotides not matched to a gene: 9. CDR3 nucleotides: TGTGCCAGCAGTTCTACAACCACAGGGGACTACGAGCAGTACTTC. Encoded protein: CASSSTTTGDYEQYF.

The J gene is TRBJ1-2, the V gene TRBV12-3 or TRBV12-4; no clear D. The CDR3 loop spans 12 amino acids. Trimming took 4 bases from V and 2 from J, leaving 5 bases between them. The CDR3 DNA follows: TGTGCCAGCAGTTCGTGGAACTATGGCTACACCTTC. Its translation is CASSSWNYGYTF.

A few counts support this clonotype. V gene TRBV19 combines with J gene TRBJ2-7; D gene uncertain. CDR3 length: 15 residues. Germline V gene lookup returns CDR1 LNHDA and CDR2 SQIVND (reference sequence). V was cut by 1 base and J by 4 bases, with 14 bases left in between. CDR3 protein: CASSIGGTPIYEQYF. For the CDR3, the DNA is TGTGCCAGTAGTATAGGTGGAACCCCGATATACGAGCAGTACTTC.

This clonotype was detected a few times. The CDR3 region is CASSLAGGQYNEQFF. CDR3 coding DNA: TGCGCCAGCAGCCTGGCGGGGGGCCAATACAATGAGCAGTTCTTC. The chain couples TRBV4-1 to TRBJ2-1, with TRBD2 identical over 8 bases. This CDR3 is built from 15 residues. Germline trimming cut 4 bases from V and 4 bases from J; bases unmatched to any gene: 6. Looked up from germline, CDR1 is MGHRA and CDR2 is YSYEKL.

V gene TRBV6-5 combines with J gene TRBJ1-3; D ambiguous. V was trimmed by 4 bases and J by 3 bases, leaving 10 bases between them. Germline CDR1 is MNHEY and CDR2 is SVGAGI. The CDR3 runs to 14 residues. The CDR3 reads CASSLAGGGNTIYF. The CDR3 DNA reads TGTGCCAGCAGTTTAGCGGGAGGTGGAAACACCATATATTTT.

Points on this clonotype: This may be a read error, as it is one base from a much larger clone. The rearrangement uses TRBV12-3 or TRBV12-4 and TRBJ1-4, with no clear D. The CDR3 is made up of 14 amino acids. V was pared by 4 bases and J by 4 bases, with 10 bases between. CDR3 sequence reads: CASSYSGDNEKLFF. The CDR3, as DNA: TGTGCCAGCAGTTACAGTGGGGATAATGAAAAACTGTTTTTT.

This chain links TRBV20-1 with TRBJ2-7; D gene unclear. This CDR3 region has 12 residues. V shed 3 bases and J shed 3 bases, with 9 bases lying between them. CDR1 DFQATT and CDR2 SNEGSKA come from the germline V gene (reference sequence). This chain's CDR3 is CSAREKNYEQYF. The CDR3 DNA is TGCAGTGCTAGGGAAAAGAACTACGAGCAGTACTTC.

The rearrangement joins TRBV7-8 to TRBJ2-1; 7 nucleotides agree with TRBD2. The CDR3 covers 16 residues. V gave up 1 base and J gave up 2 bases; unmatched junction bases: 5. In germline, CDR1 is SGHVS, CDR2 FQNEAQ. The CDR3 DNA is TGTGCCAGCAGCTTAGTAAAGGGACTACCCTACAATGAGCAGTTCTTC. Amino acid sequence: CASSLVKGLPYNEQFF.

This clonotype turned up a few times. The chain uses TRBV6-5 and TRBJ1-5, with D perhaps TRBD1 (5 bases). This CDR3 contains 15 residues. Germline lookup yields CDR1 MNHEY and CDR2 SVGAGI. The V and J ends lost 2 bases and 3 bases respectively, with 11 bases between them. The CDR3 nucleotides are TGTGCCAGCAGTTACGGGGGTATGGCCAATCAGCCCCAGCATTTT. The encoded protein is CASSYGGMANQPQHF.

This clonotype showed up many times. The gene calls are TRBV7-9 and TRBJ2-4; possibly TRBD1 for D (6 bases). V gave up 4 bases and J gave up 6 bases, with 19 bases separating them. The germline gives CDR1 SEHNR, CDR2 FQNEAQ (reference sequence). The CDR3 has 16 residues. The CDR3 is CASSSLRGGKRNIQYF. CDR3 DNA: TGTGCCAGCAGCTCCCTTCGAGGGGGTAAGAGAAACATTCAGTACTTC.

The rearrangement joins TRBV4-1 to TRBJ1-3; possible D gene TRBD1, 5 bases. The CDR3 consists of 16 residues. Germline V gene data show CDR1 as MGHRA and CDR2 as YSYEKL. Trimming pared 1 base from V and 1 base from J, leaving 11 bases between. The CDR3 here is CASSQVQGGSGNTIYF. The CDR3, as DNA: TGCGCCAGCAGCCAAGTCCAGGGAGGTTCTGGAAACACCATATATTTT.

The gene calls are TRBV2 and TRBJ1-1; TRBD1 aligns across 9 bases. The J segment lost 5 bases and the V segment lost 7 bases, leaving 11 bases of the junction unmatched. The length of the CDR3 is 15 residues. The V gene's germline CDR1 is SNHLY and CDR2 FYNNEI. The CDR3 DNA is TGTGCCAGCACCTCCGGGACAGGGTTTGGGACTGAAGCTTTCTTT. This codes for CASTSGTGFGTEAFF.

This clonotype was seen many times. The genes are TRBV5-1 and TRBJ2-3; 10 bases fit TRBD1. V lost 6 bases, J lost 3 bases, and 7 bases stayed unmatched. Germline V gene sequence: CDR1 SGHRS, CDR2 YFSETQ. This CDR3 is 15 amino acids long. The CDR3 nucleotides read TGCGCCAGCACCCCCGGGACAGGGGCGACAGATACGCAGTATTTT. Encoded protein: CASTPGTGATDTQYF. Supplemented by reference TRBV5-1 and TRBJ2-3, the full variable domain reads KAGVTQTPRYLIKTRGQQVTLSCSPISGHRSVSWYQQTPGQGLQFLFEYFSETQRNKGNFPGRFSGRQFSNSRSEMNVSTLELGDSALYLCASTPGTGATDTQYFGPGTRLTVL.

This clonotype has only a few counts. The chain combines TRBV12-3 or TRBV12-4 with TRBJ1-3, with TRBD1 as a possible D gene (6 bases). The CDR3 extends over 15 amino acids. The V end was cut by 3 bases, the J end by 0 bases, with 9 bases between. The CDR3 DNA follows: TGTGCCAGCAGTTTGGGGGCCTACTCTGGAAACACCATATATTTT. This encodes CASSLGAYSGNTIYF.

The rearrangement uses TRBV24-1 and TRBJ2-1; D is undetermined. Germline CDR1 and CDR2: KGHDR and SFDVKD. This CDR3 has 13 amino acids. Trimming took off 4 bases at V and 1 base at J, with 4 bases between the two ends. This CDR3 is CATSEGSYNEQFF. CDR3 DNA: TGTGCCACCAGTGAAGGATCCTACAATGAGCAGTTCTTC.

In nucleotides, the CDR3 is TGTGCCAGCACCACCGGACAGGGCTATGGCTACACCTTC. Amino acids: CASTTGQGYGYTF. The V gene is TRBV7-9, the J gene TRBJ1-2, with 8 bases lining up with TRBD1. The CDR3 runs to 13 residues. The V and J ends lost 7 bases and 4 bases, in that order; junction bases with no gene match: 5. Germline V gene sequence: CDR1 SEHNR, CDR2 FQNEAQ (reference sequence).

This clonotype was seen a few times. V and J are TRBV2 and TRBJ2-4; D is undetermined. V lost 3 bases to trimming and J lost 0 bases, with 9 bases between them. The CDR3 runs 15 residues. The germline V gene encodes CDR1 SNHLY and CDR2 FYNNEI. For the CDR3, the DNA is TGTGCCAGCAGTGAGCTTGCCCTAGCCAAAAACATTCAGTACTTC. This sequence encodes CASSELALAKNIQYF.

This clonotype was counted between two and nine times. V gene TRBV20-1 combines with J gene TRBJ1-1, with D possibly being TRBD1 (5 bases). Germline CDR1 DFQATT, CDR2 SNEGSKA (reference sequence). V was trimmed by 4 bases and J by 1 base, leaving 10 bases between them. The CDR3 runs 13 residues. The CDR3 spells CSAIIGGNTEAFF. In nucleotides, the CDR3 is TGCAGTGCTATCATTGGGGGGAACACTGAAGCTTTCTTT.